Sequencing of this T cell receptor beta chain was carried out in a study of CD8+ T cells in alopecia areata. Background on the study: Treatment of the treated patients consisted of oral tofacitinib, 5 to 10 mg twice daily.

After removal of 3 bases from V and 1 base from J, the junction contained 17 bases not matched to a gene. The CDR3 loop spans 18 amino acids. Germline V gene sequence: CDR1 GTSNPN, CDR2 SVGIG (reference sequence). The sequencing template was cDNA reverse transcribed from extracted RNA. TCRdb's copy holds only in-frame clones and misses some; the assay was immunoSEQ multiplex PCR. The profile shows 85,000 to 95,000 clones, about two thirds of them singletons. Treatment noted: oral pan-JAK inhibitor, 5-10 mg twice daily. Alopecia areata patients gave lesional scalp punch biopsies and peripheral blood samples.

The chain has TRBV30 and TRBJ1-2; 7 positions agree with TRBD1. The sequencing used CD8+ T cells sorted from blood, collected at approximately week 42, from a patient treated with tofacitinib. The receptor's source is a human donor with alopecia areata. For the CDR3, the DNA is TGTGCCTGGAGCCCAACCCCGGGACAGAGGAACTTTAACTATGGCTACACCTTC. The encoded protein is CAWSPTPGQRNFNYGYTF.